This TCR beta chain was identified during a study of technical replicates of blood from a few donors. The protocol was immunoSEQ multiplex PCR, while the TCRdb copy is restricted to in-frame clones and leaves out a portion. The sample holds approximately 80,000 clones; roughly 90% are singletons and the top ten take 0.25%. In regard to this clone: An end of the junction differs from the germline gene, which may be a read error.

Germline assignment: CDR1 SGHRS and CDR2 YFSETQ. The CDR3 consists of 18 residues. This receptor was identified in a human donor in good health. The specimen was T cells isolated from PBMCs. The chain couples TRBV5-1 to TRBJ2-2, with TRBD1 identical over 11 bases. The CDR3 loop is CASSLGPGQGAQTEELFF. CDR3 sequence (DNA): TGCGCCAGCAGCTTGGGGCCCGGACAGGGGGCGCAAACCGAGGAGCTGTTTTTT.